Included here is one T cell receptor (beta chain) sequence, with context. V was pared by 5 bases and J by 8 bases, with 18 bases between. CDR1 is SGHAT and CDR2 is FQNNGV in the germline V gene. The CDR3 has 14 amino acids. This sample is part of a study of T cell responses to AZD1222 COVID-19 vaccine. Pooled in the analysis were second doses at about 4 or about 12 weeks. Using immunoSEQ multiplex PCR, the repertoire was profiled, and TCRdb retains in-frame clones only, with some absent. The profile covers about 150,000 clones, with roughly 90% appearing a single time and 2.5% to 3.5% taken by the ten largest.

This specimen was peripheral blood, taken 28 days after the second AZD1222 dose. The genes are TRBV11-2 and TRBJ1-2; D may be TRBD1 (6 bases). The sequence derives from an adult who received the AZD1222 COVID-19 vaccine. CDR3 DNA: TGTGCCAGCAGCCCAGGGGCAGTGTCTAGGGGCTACACCTTC. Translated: CASSPGAVSRGYTF. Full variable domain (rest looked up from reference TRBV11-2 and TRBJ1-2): EAGVAQSPRYKIIEKRQSVAFWCNPISGHATLYWYQQILGQGPKLLIQFQNNGVVDDSQLPKDRFSAERLKGVDSTLKIQPAKLEDSAVYLCASSPGAVSRGYTFGSGTRLTVV.